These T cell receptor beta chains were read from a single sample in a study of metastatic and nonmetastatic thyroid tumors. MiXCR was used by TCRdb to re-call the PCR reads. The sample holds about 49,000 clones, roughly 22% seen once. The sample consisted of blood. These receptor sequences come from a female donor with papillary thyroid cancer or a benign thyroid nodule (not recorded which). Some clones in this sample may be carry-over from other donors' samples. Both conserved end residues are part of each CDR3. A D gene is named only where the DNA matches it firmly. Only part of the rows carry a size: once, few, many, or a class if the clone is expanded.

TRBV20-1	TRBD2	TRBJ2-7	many	TGCAGTGCTAGAGTGGGAGGGGCGGGGGGCGAGCAGTACTTC	CSARVGGAGGEQYF
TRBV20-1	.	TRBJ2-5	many	TGCAGTACTACCCCCCCGGACAACCCGCCAGAGGCCCAGTACTTC	CSTTPPDNPPEAQYF
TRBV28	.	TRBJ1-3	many	TGTGCCAGCAGTTTAGGGGTCCGCTCTGGAAACACCATATATTTT	CASSLGVRSGNTIYF
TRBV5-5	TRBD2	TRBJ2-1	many	TGTGCCAGCAGAAGGGGAGGGTACAATGAGCAGTTCTTC	CASRRGGYNEQFF
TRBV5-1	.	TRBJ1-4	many	TGCGCCAGCAGCTTGGGAGGGACTCGAGGCGAAAAACTGTTTTTT	CASSLGGTRGEKLFF
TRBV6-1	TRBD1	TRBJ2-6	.	TGCGCCAGCAGGGGACAGTGGGCGCTTGGGGCCAACGTCCTGACTTTC	CASRGQWALGANVLTF
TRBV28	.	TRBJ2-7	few	TGTGCCAGCAGTTTCGGTCAGGTGTGCGAGCAGTACTTC	CASSFGQVCEQYF
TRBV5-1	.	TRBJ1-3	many	TGCGCCAGCAGCTTGGCCGGGGGCTCTGGTGGAAACACCATATATTTT	CASSLAGGSGGNTIYF
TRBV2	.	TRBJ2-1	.	TGTGCCAGCACTCCTTACACTCGACGAACAGGTGTTGAGCAGTTCTTC	CASTPYTRRTGVEQFF
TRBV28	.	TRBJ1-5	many	TGTGCCAGCAGTCTCCGGGCCCGACATCAGCCCCAGCATTTT	CASSLRARHQPQHF
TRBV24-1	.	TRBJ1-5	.	TGTGCCACCAGTTCCGCGACAGCGGGGGACCAGCCCCAGCATTTT	CATSSATAGDQPQHF
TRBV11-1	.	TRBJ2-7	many	TGTGCCAGCAGCCCCGTGGAGTTCTACGAGCAGTACTTC	CASSPVEFYEQYF
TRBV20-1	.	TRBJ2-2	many	TGCAGTGCTCAACCGTCCGCCGGGGAGCTGTTTTTT	CSAQPSAGELFF
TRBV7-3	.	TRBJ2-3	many	TGTGCCAGCAGCTCGCAGGGCACAGATACGCAGTATTTT	CASSSQGTDTQYF
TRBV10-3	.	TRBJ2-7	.	TGTGCCATCAGTTATTTGAAGGACGGCGGCAGGGAGAACTACGAGCAGTACTTC	CAISYLKDGGRENYEQYF
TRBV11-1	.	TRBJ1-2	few	TGTGCCAGCAGCTCCCCGGGACGGAACTATGGCTACACCTTC	CASSSPGRNYGYTF
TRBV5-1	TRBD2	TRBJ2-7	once	TGCGCCAGCAGCCCGGGGGGGTGTATGTCCTACGAGCAGTACTTC	CASSPGGCMSYEQYF
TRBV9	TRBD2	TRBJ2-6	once	TGTGCCAGCAGCGTAAGGAGCGGGAGCTCTGGGGCCTACGTCGTGACTTTC	CASSVRSGSSGAYVVTF
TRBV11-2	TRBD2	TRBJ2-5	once	TGTGCCAGCAGTCCAGGACTAGCCGGATTCGTATCAGTAGGGGAGACCCAGTACTTC	CASSPGLAGFVSVGETQYF
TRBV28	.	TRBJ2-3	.	TGTGCCAGCAGTCCCTGGCCCCTCCGCGCAAGCACAGATACTCAGTATTTT	CASSPWPLRASTDTQYF
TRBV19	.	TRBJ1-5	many	TGTGCCAGTAGTATAATGGGGGATCAGCCCCAGCATTTT	CASSIMGDQPQHF
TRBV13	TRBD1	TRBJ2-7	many	TGTGCCAGCAGCTTAGCCGGGACAGGGAATATCGAGCAGTACTTC	CASSLAGTGNIEQYF
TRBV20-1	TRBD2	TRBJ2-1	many	TGCAGTGCTAAGGGCGGGAGCTACAATGAGCAGTTCTTC	CSAKGGSYNEQFF
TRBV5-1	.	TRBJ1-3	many	TGCGCCAGCAGCTTGACAGGGTACGAAGGAAACACCATATATTTT	CASSLTGYEGNTIYF
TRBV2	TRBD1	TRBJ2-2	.	TGTGCCAGCATGGGGGGACAGGTGGTCCCCGGGGAGCTGTTTTTT	CASMGGQVVPGELFF
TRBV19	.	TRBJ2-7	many	TGTGCCAGTAGTATAGGGGCGCGAAGCTCCTACGAGCAGTACTTC	CASSIGARSSYEQYF
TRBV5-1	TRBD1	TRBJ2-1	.	TGCGCCAGCAGCCGTGCGGGACAGGACTACAATGAGCAGATCTTC	CASSRAGQDYNEQIF
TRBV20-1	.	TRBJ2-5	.	TGCAGTGCTAGAGAAGCGAGACAGAACCAGCACTTC	CSAREARQNQHF
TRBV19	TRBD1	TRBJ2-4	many	TGTGCCAGTAGTATAGGACCTGAGACAGGGGGCCGAGCATCGTACTTC	CASSIGPETGGRASYF
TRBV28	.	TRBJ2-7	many	TGTGCCAGCAGCTTACTACCGGGATATGGCGAGCAGTACTTC	CASSLLPGYGEQYF
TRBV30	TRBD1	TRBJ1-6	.	TGTGCCTGGTCCGGGACAGGCAATTCACCCCTCCACTTT	CAWSGTGNSPLHF
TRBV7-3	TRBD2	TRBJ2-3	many	TGTGCCAGCAGCCAGGGACTAGCGGGAGGAACAGATACGCAGTATTTT	CASSQGLAGGTDTQYF
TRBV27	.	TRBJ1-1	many	TGTGCCAGCAGTTTTTTAGGCCTAAGGTACACTGAAGCTTTCTTT	CASSFLGLRYTEAFF
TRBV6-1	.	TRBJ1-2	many	TGTGCCAGCAGTCGGACCCAGGCAGCTAACTATGGCTACACCTTC	CASSRTQAANYGYTF
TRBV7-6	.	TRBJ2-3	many	TGTGCCAGCAGCTCAGAGCCTACCGACGGAGATACGCAGTATTTT	CASSSEPTDGDTQYF
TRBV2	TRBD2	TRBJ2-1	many	TGTGCCAGCAGAGGACTAGCGGGAGATGGTGAGCAGTTCTTC	CASRGLAGDGEQFF
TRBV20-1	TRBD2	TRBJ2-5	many	TGCAGTGCTAGAAAACTAGCGGGAGGGCAAGAGACCCAGTACTTC	CSARKLAGGQETQYF
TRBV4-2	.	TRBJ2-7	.	TGTGCCAGCAGCCATGAGGGCAGGGTGGACGAGCAGTACTTC	CASSHEGRVDEQYF
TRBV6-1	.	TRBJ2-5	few	TGTGCCAGCAGTGAATCCCGAGAGACCCAGTACTTC	CASSESRETQYF
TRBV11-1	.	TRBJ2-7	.	TGTGCCAGCAGCTTAGATGCGGTCTCCTACGAGCGGTACTTC	CASSLDAVSYERYF
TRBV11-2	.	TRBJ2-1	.	TGCGCCAGCAGCTTAGTTGTAGGGTCCTCCTACAATGAGCAGTTCTTC	CASSLVVGSSYNEQFF
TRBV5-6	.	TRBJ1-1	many	TGTGCCAGCAGCTTGGACAGGCGATATGAAGCTTTCTTT	CASSLDRRYEAFF
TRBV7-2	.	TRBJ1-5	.	TGTGCCAGCAGCTTTGCGGGCGATCAGCCCCAGCATTTT	CASSFAGDQPQHF
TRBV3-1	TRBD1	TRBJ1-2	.	TGTGCCAGCTGCCAGGAGACAGGGGTCGGCTACACCTTC	CASCQETGVGYTF
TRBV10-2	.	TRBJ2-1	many	TGCGCCAGCAGTGGGGACGTACCAAAGCAGTTCTTC	CASSGDVPKQFF
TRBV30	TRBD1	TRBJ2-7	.	TGTGCCCGGACAGGATTGGACATCCCCTACGAGCAGTACTTC	CARTGLDIPYEQYF
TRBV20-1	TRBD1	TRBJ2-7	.	TGCAGTGCTACACCCGGGACAGCGTACTACGAGCAGTACTTT	CSATPGTAYYEQYF
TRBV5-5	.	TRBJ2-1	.	TGTGCCAGCAGCTTTCCTGACAGGTTAAATGAGCAGTTCTTC	CASSFPDRLNEQFF
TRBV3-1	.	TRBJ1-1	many	TGTGCCAGCAGCCTCCCGGGCCGGAACACTGAAGCTTTCTTT	CASSLPGRNTEAFF
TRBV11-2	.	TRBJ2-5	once	TGTGCCAGCTCGATGGAGACCCAGTACTTC	CASSMETQYF
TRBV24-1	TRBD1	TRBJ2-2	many	TGTGCCACCAGTGATTTGTCCCCGGGACAGCCGAACACCGGGGAGCTGTTTTTT	CATSDLSPGQPNTGELFF
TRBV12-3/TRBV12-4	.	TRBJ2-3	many	TGTGCCAGCAGTTTGGAGCCTATCGATACGCAGTATTTT	CASSLEPIDTQYF
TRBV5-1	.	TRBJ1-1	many	TGCGCCAGCAGCGGGACACGCGCGGCTGAAGCTTTCTTT	CASSGTRAAEAFF
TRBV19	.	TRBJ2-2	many	TGTGCCAGTAGTATAGTAGGCAACACCGGGGAGCTGTTTTTT	CASSIVGNTGELFF
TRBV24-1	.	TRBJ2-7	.	TGTGCCGCCAGTGACTCGGGACCTGTCTACGAGCAGTACTTC	CAASDSGPVYEQYF
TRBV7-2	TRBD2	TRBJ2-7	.	TGTGCCAGCAGCGTAGGGACTAGCGGGAGTTACGAGCCGTACTTC	CASSVGTSGSYEPYF
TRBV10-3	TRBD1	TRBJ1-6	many	TGTGCCATCAGTGAGCGGGGGACAGGGGCCTCACCCCTCCACTTT	CAISERGTGASPLHF
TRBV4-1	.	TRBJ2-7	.	TGCGCTAGCAGCCGAAGTAATTCCTACGAGCTGTACTTC	CASSRSNSYELYF
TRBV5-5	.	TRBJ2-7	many	TGTGCCAGCAGCTTGAGGCTGCTCTCCTACGAGCAGTACTTC	CASSLRLLSYEQYF
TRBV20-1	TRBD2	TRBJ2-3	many	TGCAGTGCCTCAGGACTAGCGGGCACAGATACGCAGTATTTT	CSASGLAGTDTQYF